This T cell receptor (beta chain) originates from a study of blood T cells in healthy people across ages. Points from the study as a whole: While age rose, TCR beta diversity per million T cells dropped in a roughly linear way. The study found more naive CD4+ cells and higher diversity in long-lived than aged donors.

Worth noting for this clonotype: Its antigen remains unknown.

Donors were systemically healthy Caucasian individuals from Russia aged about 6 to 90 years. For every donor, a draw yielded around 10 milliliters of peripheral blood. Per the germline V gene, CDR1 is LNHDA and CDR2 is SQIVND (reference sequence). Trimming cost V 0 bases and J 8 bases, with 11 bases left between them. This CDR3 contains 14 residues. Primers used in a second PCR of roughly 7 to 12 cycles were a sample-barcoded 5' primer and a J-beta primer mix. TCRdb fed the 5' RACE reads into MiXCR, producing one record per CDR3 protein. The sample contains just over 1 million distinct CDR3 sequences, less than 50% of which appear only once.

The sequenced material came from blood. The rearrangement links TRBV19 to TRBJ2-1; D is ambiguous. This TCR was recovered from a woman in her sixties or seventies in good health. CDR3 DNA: TGTGCCAGTAGTATAGATCTTGACCCAGATGAGCAGTTCTTC. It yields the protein CASSIDLDPDEQFF.